This TCR beta chain was sequenced in a study of tumor-infiltrating lymphocytes in primary liver carcinoma. About the research overall: Roughly 3.5 to 7.13 million productive TCRbeta reads came from each sample, comparable across tissue types.

From roughly 470 ng total RNA, TCR beta cDNA was generated with a primer in the constant region. Researchers made the TCR beta libraries by running three nested multiplex PCR rounds with slightly modified ARM-PCR. From the multiplex PCR reads, TCRdb called clonotypes with MiXCR, one entry per CDR3 protein. The sample consists of about 120,000 distinct CDR3 sequences, about 68% of them appearing once. Between 20 and 30 mg of unsorted bulk tissue served as the source from which RNA and DNA were co-extracted. Surgical resection was used to treat these primary liver carcinoma patients. About this clonotype itself: The junction departs from germline at one end; a sequencing error may be responsible.

Source material: liver tumor tissue from sampling region 1. Subset given: tumor region T1, superior pole. The sequence was collected from a woman aged 55-70 years with primary liver carcinoma and hepatitis B virus infection.

The CDR3 DNA reads as TGCACCAGATTCGTACGACTAAGCGGGAACCCAGATACGCAGTATTTT. Its translation: CTRFVRLSGNPDTQYF. This chain links TRBV5-1 with TRBJ2-3; the match to TRBD2 covers 7 bases. This CDR3 is built from 16 residues. Germline V gives CDR1 SGHRS, CDR2 YFSETQ.